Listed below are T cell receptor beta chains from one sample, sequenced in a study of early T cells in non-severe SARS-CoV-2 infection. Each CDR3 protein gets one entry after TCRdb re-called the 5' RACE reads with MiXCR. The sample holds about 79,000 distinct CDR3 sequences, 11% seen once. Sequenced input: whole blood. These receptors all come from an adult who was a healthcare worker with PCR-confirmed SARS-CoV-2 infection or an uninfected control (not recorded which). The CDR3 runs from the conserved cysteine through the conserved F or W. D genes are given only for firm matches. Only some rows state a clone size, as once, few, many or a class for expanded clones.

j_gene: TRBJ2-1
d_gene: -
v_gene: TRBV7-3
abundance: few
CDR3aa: CASSQGRVGNEQFF
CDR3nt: TGTGCCAGCAGCCAAGGAAGGGTGGGCAATGAGCAGTTCTTC

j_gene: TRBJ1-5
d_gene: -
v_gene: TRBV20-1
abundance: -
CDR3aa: CSARGAGINQPQHF
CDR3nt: TGCAGTGCTAGGGGGGCCGGGATCAATCAGCCCCAGCATTTT

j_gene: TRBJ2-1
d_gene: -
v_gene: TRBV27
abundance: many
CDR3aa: CASRLQLGYNEQFF
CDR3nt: TGTGCCAGCAGGTTGCAGCTAGGGTACAATGAGCAGTTCTTC

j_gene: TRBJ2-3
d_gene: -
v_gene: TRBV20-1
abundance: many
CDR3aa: CSASPITSTDTQYF
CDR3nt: TGCAGTGCTAGCCCCATTACTAGCACAGATACGCAGTATTTT

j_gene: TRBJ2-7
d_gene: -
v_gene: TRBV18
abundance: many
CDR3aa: CASSPGAGLREQYF
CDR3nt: TGTGCCAGCTCACCCGGGGCAGGATTGAGGGAGCAGTACTTC

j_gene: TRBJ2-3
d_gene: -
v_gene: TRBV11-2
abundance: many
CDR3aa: CASSALKGKLDTQYF
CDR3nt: TGTGCCAGCAGCGCGTTAAAGGGAAAACTAGATACGCAGTATTTT

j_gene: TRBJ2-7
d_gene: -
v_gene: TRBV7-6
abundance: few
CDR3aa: CASSLSPGGEQYF
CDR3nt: TGTGCCAGCAGCTTATCTCCCGGCGGGGAGCAGTACTTC

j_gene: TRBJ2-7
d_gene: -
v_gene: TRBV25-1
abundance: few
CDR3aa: CASSAQQGIRSYEQYF
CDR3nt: TGTGCCAGCAGTGCCCAACAGGGTATTAGGTCCTACGAGCAGTACTTC

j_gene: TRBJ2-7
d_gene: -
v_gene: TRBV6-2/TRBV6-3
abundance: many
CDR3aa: CASSSGQWIEQYF
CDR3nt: TGTGCCAGCAGTTCCGGACAGTGGATCGAGCAGTACTTC

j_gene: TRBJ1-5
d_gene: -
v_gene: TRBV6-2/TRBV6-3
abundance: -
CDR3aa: CASSSEGGRRQPQHF
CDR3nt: TGTGCCAGCAGTTCCGAGGGGGGGCGGCGGCAGCCCCAGCATTTT

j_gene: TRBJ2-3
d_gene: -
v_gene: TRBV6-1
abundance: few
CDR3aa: CASSEGTTDTQYF
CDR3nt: TGTGCCAGCAGTGAAGGGACCACAGATACGCAGTATTTT

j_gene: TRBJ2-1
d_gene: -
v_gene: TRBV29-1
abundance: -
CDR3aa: CSALRGGLYNEQFF
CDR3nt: TGCAGCGCCCTAAGGGGGGGCCTCTACAATGAGCAGTTCTTC

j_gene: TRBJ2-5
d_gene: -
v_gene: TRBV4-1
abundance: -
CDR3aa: CASSQVRKAGGETQYF
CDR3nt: TGCGCCAGCAGCCAAGTCAGGAAAGCAGGAGGAGAGACCCAGTACTTC

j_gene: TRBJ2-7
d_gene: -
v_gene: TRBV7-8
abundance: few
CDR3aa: CASSLYPSSDEQYF
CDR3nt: TGTGCCAGCAGCTTATACCCCTCGTCGGACGAGCAGTACTTC

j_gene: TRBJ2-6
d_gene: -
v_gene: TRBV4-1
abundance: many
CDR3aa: CASSQERQIAFNSGANVLTF
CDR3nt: TGCGCCAGCAGCCAAGAGAGACAGATAGCCTTTAACTCTGGGGCCAACGTCCTGACTTTC

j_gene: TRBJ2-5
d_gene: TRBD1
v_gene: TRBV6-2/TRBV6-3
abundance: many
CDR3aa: CASSYSGGRETQYF
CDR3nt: TGTGCCAGCAGTTACTCAGGGGGCCGTGAGACCCAGTACTTC

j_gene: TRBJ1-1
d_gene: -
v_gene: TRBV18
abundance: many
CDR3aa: CASSPQRNTEAFF
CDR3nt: TGTGCCAGCTCACCACAGAGGAACACTGAAGCTTTCTTT

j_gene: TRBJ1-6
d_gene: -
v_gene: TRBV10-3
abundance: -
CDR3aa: CAISGGDRPIHF
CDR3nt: TGTGCCATCAGTGGAGGTGATAGACCCATCCACTTT